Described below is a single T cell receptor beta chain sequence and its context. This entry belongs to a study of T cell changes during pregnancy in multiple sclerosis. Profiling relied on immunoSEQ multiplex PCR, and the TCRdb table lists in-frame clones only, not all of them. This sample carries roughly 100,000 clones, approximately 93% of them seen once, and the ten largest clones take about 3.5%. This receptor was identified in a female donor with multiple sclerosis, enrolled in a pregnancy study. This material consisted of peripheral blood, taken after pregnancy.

The CDR3 sequence: CASRWGGGYNEQFF. As DNA, the CDR3 is TGTGCCAGTAGGTGGGGGGGAGGATACAATGAGCAGTTCTTC. The V gene is TRBV19, the J gene TRBJ2-1; 7 bases align to TRBD2. J was trimmed by 4 bases and V by 6 bases; bases with no gene match: 6. The CDR3 contains 14 residues. The V gene's germline CDR1 is LNHDA and CDR2 SQIVND (reference sequence).